This T cell receptor beta chain was recorded in a study of response to subunit inactivated influenza vaccine. Study-level findings and limits: It was suggested by the authors that few new T cells are recruited by each seasonal influenza vaccination.

This CDR3 has 16 amino acids. With V trimmed by 7 bases and J by 6 bases, 9 bases remained unmatched. From the RT-PCR reads, TCRdb called clonotypes with MiXCR, one entry per CDR3 protein. The data contain around 530,000 distinct CDR3 sequences, around 11% of them singletons. This clonotype was picked up many times. Its antigen is not identified. This receptor was identified in a man aged 50 to 60 who received an inactivated influenza vaccine. The V gene is TRBV12-3 or TRBV12-4, the J gene TRBJ2-1, with 13 bases lining up with TRBD2. The sequenced sample was PBMCs from blood, obtained on the day of vaccination. The CDR3: CASTAWGTSGANEQFF. The CDR3 nucleotides read TGTGCCAGCACTGCCTGGGGGACTAGCGGGGCCAATGAGCAGTTCTTC.